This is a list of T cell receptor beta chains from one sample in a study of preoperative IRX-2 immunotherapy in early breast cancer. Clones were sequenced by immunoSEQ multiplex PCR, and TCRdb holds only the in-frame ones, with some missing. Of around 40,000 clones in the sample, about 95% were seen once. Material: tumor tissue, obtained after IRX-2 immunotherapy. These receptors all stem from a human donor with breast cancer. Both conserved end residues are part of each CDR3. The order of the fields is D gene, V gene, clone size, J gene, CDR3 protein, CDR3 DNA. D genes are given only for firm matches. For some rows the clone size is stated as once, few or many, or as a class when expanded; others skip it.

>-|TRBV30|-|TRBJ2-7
CASSQGTLGYF
TGTGCCAGCAGTCAGGGGACCCTAGGGTACTTC
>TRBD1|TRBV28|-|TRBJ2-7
CASIDRATYEQYF
TGTGCCAGCATCGACAGGGCTACCTACGAGCAGTACTTC
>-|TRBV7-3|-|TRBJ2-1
CASSEDGWNYNEQFF
TGTGCCAGCAGCGAGGACGGTTGGAATTACAATGAGCAGTTCTTC
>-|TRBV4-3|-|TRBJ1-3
CASSQDVGQRYSGNTIYF
TGCGCCAGCAGCCAAGATGTCGGACAGCGATACTCTGGAAACACCATATATTTT
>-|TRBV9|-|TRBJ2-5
CASRELGLQETQYF
TGTGCCAGCAGAGAGCTAGGACTCCAAGAGACCCAGTACTTC
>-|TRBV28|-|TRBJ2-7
CASSLPGHFYEQYF
TGTGCCAGCAGTTTGCCCGGACACTTTTACGAGCAGTACTTC
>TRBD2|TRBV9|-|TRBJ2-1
CASSGSPSGSYNEQFF
TGTGCCAGCAGCGGATCTCCTAGCGGGAGCTACAATGAGCAGTTCTTC
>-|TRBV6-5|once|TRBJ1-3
CASKRYSRSGNTIYF
TGTGCCAGCAAACGTTACTCCCGCTCTGGAAACACCATATATTTT
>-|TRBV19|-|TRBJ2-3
CASNPGRTDTQYF
TGTGCCAGTAACCCCGGGCGTACAGATACGCAGTATTTT
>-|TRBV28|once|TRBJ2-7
CASSLWQGGDEQYF
TGTGCCAGCAGTTTATGGCAGGGCGGAGACGAGCAGTACTTC
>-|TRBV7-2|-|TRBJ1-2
CASSLGIRQWHGYTF
TGTGCCAGCAGCTTAGGAATTAGGCAGTGGCATGGCTACACCTTC
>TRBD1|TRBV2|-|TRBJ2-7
CASSVRTGVDEQYF
TGTGCCAGCAGTGTCAGGACAGGGGTCGACGAGCAGTACTTC
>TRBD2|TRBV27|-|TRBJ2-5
CASSPHRTSGGAGETQYF
TGTGCCAGCAGCCCTCATAGGACTAGCGGGGGGGCAGGAGAGACCCAGTACTTC
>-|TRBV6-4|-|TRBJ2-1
CASSGEARNEQFF
TGTGCCAGCAGTGGAGAGGCCCGCAATGAGCAGTTCTTC
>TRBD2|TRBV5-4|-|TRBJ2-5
CASSLGLAGGPGETQYF
TGTGCCAGCAGCTTGGGTTTAGCGGGGGGGCCGGGGGAGACCCAGTACTTC
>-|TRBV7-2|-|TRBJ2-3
CASSSRGRGGTDTQYF
TGTGCCAGCAGCTCCCGCGGCAGGGGCGGCACAGATACGCAGTATTTT
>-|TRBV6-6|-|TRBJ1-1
CASSEQGADYTEAFF
TGTGCCAGCAGCGAACAAGGGGCGGACTACACTGAAGCTTTCTTT